A selection of T cell receptor beta chains follows, all from one sample in a study of T cell responses to AZD1222 COVID-19 vaccine. Profiled with immunoSEQ multiplex PCR; TCRdb holds only in-frame clones, not every one. Of about 120,000 clones listed, 88% are singletons. Source: peripheral blood, taken on day 0 of AZD1222 vaccination. The origin of the receptors is an adult in good health. Each CDR3 is given with its conserved first and last residue. Fields, in order: V gene, CDR3 protein.

V: TRBV28
CDR3: CASSPPGQRNSPLHF

V: TRBV7-8
CDR3: CASLTGSGANVLTF

V: TRBV5-1
CDR3: CASSPRGDTGELFF

V: TRBV5-6
CDR3: CASSFRIRGEITYEQYF

V: TRBV2
CDR3: CASNDGQETQYF

V: TRBV3-1/TRBV3-2
CDR3: CASSQGASIPTEQYF

V: TRBV7-3
CDR3: CATAKPPVPFDGYTF

V: TRBV7-2
CDR3: CASSVFSGTHHEQYF

V: TRBV10-3
CDR3: CAISAGTSGRKSYNEQFF

V: TRBV24-1
CDR3: CATDEGLPGANVLTF

V: TRBV19
CDR3: CASSSLQKYNSPLHF

V: TRBV11-2
CDR3: CASSLKETQYF

V: TRBV5-4
CDR3: CASSLGQGRMNTEAFF

V: TRBV27
CDR3: CASSKAGKDEQYF

V: TRBV5-4
CDR3: CASSSRGLPGGTGELFF

V: TRBV6-5
CDR3: CAKGSGGNEKLFF

V: TRBV19
CDR3: CASSIDRSGINEQFF

V: TRBV9
CDR3: CASSVDSLAHNEQFF

V: TRBV19
CDR3: CASSIARGAGANVLTF

V: TRBV30
CDR3: CAWSSGTGATDTQYF

V: TRBV21-1
CDR3: CASSNHTVAGCLDNEQFF

V: TRBV24-1
CDR3: CATSDPQINYGYTF

V: TRBV13
CDR3: CASSPSLGVAGVSDEQYF

V: TRBV30
CDR3: CAWGGQGRIGYTF

V: TRBV30
CDR3: CASGHPERNEQFF

V: TRBV5-1
CDR3: CASSRRDRGQYEQFF

V: TRBV4-2
CDR3: CASSPENTGSTEAFF

V: TRBV28
CDR3: CASSFFGGEPQHF

V: TRBV30
CDR3: CAWSRAPGGNEQFF

V: TRBV7-8
CDR3: CASSSRGGTGPYEQYF

V: TRBV5-1
CDR3: CASSSSTGGATGELFF

V: TRBV20-1
CDR3: CSGASGRAQYF

V: TRBV29-1
CDR3: CSALGDRDLYGYTF

V: TRBV5-1
CDR3: CASFRRAYEQYF

V: TRBV18
CDR3: CASSPLRLENTGELFF

V: TRBV5-4
CDR3: CASSWGPGGDTQYF

V: TRBV7-3
CDR3: CASSQRRRTEAFF

V: TRBV5-6
CDR3: CASSLPGLGATDTQYF

V: TRBV3-1/TRBV3-2
CDR3: CASSSTLGRYEQYF

V: TRBV12-3/TRBV12-4
CDR3: CASRRGTNTEAFF